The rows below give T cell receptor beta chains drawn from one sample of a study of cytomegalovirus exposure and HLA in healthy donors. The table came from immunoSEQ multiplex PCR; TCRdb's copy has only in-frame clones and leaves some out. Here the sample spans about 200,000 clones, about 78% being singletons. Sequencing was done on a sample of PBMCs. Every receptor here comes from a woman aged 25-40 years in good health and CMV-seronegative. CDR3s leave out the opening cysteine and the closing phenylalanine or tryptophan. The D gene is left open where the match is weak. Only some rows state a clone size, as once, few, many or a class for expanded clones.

CDR3: ASSPWTSGSSYNEQF
J: TRBJ2-1
size: NA
D: TRBD2
V: TRBV4-1

CDR3: ASSQETVAKNIQY
J: TRBJ2-4
size: NA
D: NA
V: TRBV4-1

CDR3: ASSVTPTGTHEQY
J: TRBJ2-7
size: few
D: NA
V: TRBV9

CDR3: ASTDRPMPRTEAF
J: TRBJ1-1
size: once
D: NA
V: TRBV27

CDR3: ASSYYGGLQGETQY
J: TRBJ2-5
size: NA
D: NA
V: TRBV7-9

CDR3: ASSLAEAGYTGELF
J: TRBJ2-2
size: NA
D: TRBD2
V: TRBV5-1

CDR3: ATARSLEGANVLT
J: TRBJ2-6
size: NA
D: NA
V: TRBV5-1

CDR3: ASSETSGGASNTQY
J: TRBJ2-3
size: NA
D: TRBD2
V: TRBV2

CDR3: ASSVEQRGGLGETQY
J: TRBJ2-5
size: NA
D: TRBD2
V: TRBV9

CDR3: ASSYRRPGGFYGYT
J: TRBJ1-2
size: once
D: TRBD1
V: TRBV6-5

CDR3: AISERGRDYEQY
J: NA
size: NA
D: TRBD2
V: TRBV10-3

CDR3: SARTRQPQH
J: TRBJ1-5
size: once
D: NA
V: TRBV20-1

CDR3: ASSRGTSGGAGTQY
J: TRBJ2-3
size: NA
D: TRBD2
V: TRBV4-1

CDR3: ASSLSAGTSGYT
J: TRBJ1-2
size: NA
D: NA
V: TRBV7-2

CDR3: ASSLLGRLNTEAF
J: TRBJ1-1
size: NA
D: NA
V: TRBV19

CDR3: ASSRGADSPLH
J: TRBJ1-6
size: NA
D: NA
V: TRBV5-1

CDR3: ASSLVDRNTEAF
J: TRBJ1-1
size: NA
D: NA
V: TRBV11-2

CDR3: ASSFLPGLQGEQY
J: TRBJ2-7
size: NA
D: NA
V: TRBV5-1

CDR3: ASSSSGTGPKTGYT
J: TRBJ1-2
size: NA
D: TRBD1
V: TRBV27

CDR3: ASRPALTGAYEQY
J: TRBJ2-7
size: NA
D: NA
V: TRBV27

CDR3: ASSYSGPAGGGYP
J: TRBJ1-2
size: NA
D: NA
V: TRBV6-6

CDR3: ASSSRQGDLQETQY
J: TRBJ2-5
size: NA
D: NA
V: TRBV21-1

CDR3: ASSPLGGRAVEQF
J: TRBJ2-1
size: few
D: TRBD2
V: TRBV5-6

CDR3: ASSFSGGNTGELF
J: TRBJ2-2
size: NA
D: TRBD2
V: TRBV7-6